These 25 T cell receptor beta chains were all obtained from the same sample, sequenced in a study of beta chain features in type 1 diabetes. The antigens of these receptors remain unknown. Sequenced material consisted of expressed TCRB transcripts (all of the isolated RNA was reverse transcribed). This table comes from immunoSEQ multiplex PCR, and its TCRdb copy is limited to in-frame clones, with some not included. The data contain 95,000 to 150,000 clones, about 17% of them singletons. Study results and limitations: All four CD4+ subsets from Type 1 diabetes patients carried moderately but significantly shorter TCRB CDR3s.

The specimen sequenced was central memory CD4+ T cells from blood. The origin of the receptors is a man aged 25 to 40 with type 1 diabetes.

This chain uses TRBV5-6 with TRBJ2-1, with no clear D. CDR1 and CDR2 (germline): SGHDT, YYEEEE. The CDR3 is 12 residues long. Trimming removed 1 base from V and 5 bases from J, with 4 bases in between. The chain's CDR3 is CASSLLDNEQFF. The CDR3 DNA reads TGTGCCAGCAGCTTGCTGGACAATGAGCAGTTCTTC.

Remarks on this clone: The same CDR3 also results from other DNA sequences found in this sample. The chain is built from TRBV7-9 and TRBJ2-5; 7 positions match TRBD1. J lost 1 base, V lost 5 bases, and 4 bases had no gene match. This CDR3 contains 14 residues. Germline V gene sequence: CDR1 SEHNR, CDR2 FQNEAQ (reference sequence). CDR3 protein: CASSPGGIQETQYF. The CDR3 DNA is TGTGCCAGCAGCCCAGGGGGTATCCAAGAGACCCAGTACTTC.

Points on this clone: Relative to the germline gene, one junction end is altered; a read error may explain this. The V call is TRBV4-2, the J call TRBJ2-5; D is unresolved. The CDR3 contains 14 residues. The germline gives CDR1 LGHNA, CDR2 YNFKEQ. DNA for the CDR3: TGTGCCAGCAGCCAAGACCGCCGAATAGGGCTCTGGAACTTC. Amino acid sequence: CASSQDRRIGLWNF.

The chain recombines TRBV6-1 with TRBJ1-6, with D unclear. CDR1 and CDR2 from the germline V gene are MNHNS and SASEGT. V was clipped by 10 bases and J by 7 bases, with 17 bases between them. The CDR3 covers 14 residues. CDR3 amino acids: CAISSQQRNSPLHF. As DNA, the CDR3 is TGTGCCATCTCTTCGCAACAGCGCAATTCACCCCTCCACTTT.

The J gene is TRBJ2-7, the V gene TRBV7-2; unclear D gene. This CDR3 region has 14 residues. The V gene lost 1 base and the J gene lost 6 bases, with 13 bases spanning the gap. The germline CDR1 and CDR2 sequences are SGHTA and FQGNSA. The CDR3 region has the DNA TGTGCCAGCAGCTTAGGTGGCACCGTCTCCGAGCAGTACTTC. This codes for CASSLGGTVSEQYF.

CDR3 coding DNA: TGTGCCAGCAGCGCACCTAACACTGAAGCTTTCTTT. Translated, it gives CASSAPNTEAFF. The chain employs TRBV7-6 and TRBJ1-1; D not certain. The CDR3 contains 12 residues. Germline assignment: CDR1 SGHVS and CDR2 FNYEAQ. Trimming pared 5 bases from V and 2 bases from J, leaving 6 bases between.

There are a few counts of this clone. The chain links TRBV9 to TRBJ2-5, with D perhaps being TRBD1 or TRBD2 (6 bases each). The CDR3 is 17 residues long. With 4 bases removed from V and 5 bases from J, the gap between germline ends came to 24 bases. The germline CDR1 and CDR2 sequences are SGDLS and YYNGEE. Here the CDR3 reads CASSPLEGGTGWETQYF. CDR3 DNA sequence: TGTGCCAGCAGCCCTCTAGAGGGGGGCACGGGATGGGAGACCCAGTACTTC.

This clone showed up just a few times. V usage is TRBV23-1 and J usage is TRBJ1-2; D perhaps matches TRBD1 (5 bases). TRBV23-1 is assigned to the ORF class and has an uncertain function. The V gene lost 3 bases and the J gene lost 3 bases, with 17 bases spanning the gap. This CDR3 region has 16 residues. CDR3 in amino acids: CASSQETAETHYGYTF. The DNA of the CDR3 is TGCGCCAGCAGTCAGGAGACAGCTGAAACGCACTATGGCTACACCTTC.

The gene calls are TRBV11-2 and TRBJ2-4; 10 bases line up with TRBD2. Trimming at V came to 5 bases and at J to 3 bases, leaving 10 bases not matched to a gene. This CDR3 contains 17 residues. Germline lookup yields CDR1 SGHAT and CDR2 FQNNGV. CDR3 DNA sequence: TGTGCCAGCAGCGTTTCCAGCGGGGGGGCCGGCAAAAACATTCAGTACTTC. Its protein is CASSVSSGGAGKNIQYF.

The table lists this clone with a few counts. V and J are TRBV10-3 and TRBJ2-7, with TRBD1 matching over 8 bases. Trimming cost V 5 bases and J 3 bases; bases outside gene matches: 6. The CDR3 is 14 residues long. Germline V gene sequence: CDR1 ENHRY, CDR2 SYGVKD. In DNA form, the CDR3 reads TGTGCCATCAGTTTCACTGACAGGGGCTACGAGCAGTACTTC. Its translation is CAISFTDRGYEQYF.

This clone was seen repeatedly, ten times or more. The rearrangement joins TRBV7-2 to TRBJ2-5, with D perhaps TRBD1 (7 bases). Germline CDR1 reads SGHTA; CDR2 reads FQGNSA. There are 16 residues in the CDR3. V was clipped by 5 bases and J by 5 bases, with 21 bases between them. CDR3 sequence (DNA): TGTGCCAGCAGCCCAGGGGGGACTCTGCGACGGGAGACCCAGTACTTC. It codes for CASSPGGTLRRETQYF. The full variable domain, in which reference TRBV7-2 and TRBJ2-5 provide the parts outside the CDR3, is GAGVSQSPSNKVTEKGKDVELRCDPISGHTALYWYRQSLGQGLEFLIYFQGNSAPDKSGLPSDRFSAERTGGSVSTLTIQRTQQEDSAVYLCASSPGGTLRRETQYFGPGTRLLVL.

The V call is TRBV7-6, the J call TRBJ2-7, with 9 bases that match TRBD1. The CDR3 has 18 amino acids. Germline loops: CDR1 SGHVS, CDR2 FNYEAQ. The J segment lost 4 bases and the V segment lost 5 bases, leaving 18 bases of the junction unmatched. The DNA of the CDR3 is TGTGCCAGCAGCCCGGCTCCGGGTCCGACAGGGGGTTGGTACGAGCAGTACTTC. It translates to CASSPAPGPTGGWYEQYF.

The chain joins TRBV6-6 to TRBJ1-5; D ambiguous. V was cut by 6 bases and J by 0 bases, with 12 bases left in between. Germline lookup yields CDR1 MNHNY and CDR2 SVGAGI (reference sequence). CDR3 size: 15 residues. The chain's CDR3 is CASRIAVDSNQPQHF. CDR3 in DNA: TGTGCCAGCAGAATAGCAGTAGATAGCAATCAGCCCCAGCATTTT.

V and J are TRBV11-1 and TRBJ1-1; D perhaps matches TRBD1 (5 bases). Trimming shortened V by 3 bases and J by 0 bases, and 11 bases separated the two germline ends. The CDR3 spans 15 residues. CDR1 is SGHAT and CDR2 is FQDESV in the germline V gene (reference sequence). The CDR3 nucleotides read TGTGCCAGCAGCTTGGGGCAGGGATTGAACACTGAAGCTTTCTTT. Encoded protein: CASSLGQGLNTEAFF.

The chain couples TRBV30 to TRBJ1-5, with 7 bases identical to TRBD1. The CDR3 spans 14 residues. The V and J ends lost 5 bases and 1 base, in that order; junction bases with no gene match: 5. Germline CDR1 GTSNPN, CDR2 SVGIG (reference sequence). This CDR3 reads CAWPRQGSNQPQHF. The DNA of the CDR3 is TGTGCCTGGCCCCGACAGGGAAGCAATCAGCCCCAGCATTTT.

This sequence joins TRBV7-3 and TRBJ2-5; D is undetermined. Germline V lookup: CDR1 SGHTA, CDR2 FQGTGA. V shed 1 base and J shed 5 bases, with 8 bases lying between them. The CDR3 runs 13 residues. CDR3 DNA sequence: TGTGCCAGCAGCTTAAATGGGTGGGAGACCCAGTACTTC. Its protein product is CASSLNGWETQYF. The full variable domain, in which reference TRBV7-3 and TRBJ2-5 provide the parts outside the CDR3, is GAGVSQTPSNKVTEKGKYVELRCDPISGHTALYWYRQSLGQGPEFLIYFQGTGAADDSGLPNDRFFAVRPEGSVSTLKIQRTERGDSAVYLCASSLNGWETQYFGPGTRLLVL.

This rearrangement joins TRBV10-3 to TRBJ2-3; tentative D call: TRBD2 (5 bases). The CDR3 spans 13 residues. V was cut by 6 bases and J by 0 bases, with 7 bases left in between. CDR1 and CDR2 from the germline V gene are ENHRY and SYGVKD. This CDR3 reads CAIRDSSTDTQYF. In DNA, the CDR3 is TGTGCCATCAGGGACTCTAGCACAGATACGCAGTATTTT.

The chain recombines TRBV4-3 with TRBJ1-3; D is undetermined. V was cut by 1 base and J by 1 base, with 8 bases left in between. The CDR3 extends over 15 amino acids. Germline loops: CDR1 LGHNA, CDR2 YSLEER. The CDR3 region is CASSQATASGNTIYF. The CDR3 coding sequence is TGCGCCAGCAGCCAAGCGACCGCTTCTGGAAACACCATATATTTT.

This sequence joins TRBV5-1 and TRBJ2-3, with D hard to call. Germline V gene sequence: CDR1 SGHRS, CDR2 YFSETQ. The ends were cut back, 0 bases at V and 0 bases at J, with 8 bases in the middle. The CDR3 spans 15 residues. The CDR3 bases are TGCGCCAGCAGCTTGGGTCGGGCTAGCACAGATACGCAGTATTTT. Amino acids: CASSLGRASTDTQYF.

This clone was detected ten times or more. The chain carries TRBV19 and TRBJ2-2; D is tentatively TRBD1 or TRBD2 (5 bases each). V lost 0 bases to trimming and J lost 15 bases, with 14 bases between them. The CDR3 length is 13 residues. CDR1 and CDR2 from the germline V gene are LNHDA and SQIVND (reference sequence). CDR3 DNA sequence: TGTGCCAGTAGTATAGAGCCTTTCAGAGGGGTGTTTTTT. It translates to CASSIEPFRGVFF.

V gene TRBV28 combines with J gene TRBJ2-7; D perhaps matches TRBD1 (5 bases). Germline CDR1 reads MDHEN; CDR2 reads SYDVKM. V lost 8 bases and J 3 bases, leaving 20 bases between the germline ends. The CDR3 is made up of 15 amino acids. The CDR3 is CASLNGASNSYEQYF. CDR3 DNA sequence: TGTGCCAGCCTTAATGGGGCCAGCAACAGCTACGAGCAGTACTTC.

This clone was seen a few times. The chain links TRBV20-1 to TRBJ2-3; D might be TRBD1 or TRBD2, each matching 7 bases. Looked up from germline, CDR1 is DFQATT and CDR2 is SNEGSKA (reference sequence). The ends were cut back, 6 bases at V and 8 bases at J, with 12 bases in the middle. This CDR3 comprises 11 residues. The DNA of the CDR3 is TGCAGTGCGCAGGGGGGGACTACGCAGTATTTT. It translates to CSAQGGTTQYF.

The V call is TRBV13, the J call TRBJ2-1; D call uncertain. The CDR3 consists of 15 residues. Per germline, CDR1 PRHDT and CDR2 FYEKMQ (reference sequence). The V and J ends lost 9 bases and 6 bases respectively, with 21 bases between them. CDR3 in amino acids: CASLHSFTPSNEQFF. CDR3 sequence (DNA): TGTGCCAGTCTTCATAGCTTCACCCCGTCCAATGAGCAGTTCTTC.

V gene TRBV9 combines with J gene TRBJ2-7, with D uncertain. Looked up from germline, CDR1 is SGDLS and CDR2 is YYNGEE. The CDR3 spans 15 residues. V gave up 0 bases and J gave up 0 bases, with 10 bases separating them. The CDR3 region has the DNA TGTGCCAGCAGCGTAGGTAAGGAAAGCTCCTACGAGCAGTACTTC. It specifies CASSVGKESSYEQYF.

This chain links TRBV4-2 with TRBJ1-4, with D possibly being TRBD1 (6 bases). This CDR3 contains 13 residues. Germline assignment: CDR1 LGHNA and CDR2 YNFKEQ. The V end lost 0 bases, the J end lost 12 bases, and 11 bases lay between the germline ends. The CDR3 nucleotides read TGTGCCAGCAGCCAAGAGCAGGGGTCTCAACTGTTTTTT. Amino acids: CASSQEQGSQLFF.